The 14 T cell receptor beta chains given below trace back to one sample, sequenced in a study of PD-L1 blockade in urothelial cancer. The protocol was immunoSEQ multiplex PCR, while the TCRdb copy is restricted to in-frame clones and leaves out a portion. Of about 44,000 clones in the sample, around 82% were seen once. Here the sequenced sample was PBMCs, taken around atezolizumab (anti-PD-L1) treatment. The receptors stem from a man in his 70s with urothelial cancer.

This clone was found a few times. This chain joins TRBV7-3 and TRBJ2-1; 9 bases are a match to TRBD1. This CDR3 spans 18 amino acids. The V gene's germline CDR1 is SGHTA and CDR2 FQGTGA. The J segment lost 3 bases and the V segment lost 5 bases, leaving 14 bases of the junction unmatched. The CDR3 nucleotides read TGTGCCAGCAGCCCATCACTAGGGGGACAGGGTGGCTACAATGAGCAGTTCTTC. Amino acids: CASSPSLGGQGGYNEQFF.

This chain uses TRBV4-1 with TRBJ2-3; possible D gene TRBD2, 6 bases. V was shortened by 2 bases and J by 4 bases, with 16 bases between the two germline ends. CDR1 is MGHRA, CDR2 YSYEKL, per germline. The CDR3 is made up of 16 amino acids. The DNA of the CDR3 is TGCGCCAGCAGCCAAATATCCCGGGGGAGAGCAGATACGCAGTATTTT. Its protein is CASSQISRGRADTQYF.

The rearrangement links TRBV7-8 to TRBJ1-2, with D possibly matching TRBD1 (5 bases). V lost 3 bases, J lost 7 bases, and 15 bases lay in between. The CDR3 runs to 14 residues. CDR1 is SGHVS and CDR2 is FQNEAQ in the germline V gene. The CDR3 DNA is TGTGCCAGCAGCTTTATTGCAGGGTTAAGTGGCTACACCTTC. This codes for CASSFIAGLSGYTF.

This clone was seen only once. The V gene is TRBV5-1, the J gene TRBJ2-2; D may be TRBD1 (6 bases). Looked up from germline, CDR1 is SGHRS and CDR2 is YFSETQ. V lost 5 bases to trimming and J lost 1 base, with 6 bases between them. This CDR3 region has 13 residues. CDR3 protein: CASRQGNTGELFF. The CDR3 DNA sequence: TGCGCCAGCAGACAGGGGAACACCGGGGAGCTGTTTTTT.

This chain's CDR3 is CASRPTGGGQETQYF. CDR3 nucleotide sequence: TGTGCCAGCAGGCCCACAGGGGGCGGTCAAGAGACCCAGTACTTC. The J gene is TRBJ2-5, the V gene TRBV6-6, with 9 bases fitting TRBD1. The junction had 7 bases not matched to a gene; V was cut back by 6 bases and J by 2 bases. Germline-derived CDR1 and CDR2 are MNHNY and SVGAGI (reference sequence). The length of the CDR3 is 15 residues.

V and J are TRBV7-2 and TRBJ1-3; D is unresolved. The CDR3 spans 17 residues. Trimming shortened V by 0 bases and J by 8 bases, and 20 bases separated the two germline ends. Germline V gene sequence: CDR1 SGHTA, CDR2 FQGNSA. The CDR3 protein is CASSLAVSPLTGDTIYF. As DNA, the CDR3 is TGTGCCAGCAGCTTAGCGGTATCTCCACTTACGGGAGACACCATATATTTT.

J is TRBJ2-3 and V is TRBV29-1; 11 nucleotides line up with TRBD2. CDR1 SQVTM and CDR2 ANQGSEA come from the germline V gene. Losses at the gene ends were 1 base for V and 2 bases for J; bases not matched to a gene: 5. The CDR3 loop spans 16 amino acids. CDR3 region: CSVEGASGRHTDTQYF. The CDR3 region has the DNA TGCAGCGTTGAAGGGGCTAGCGGGAGGCACACAGATACGCAGTATTTT.

The chain employs TRBV6-1 and TRBJ2-7; 8 nucleotides align to TRBD1. The CDR3 consists of 15 residues. Trimming removed 6 bases from V and 6 bases from J; junction bases left unmatched: 13. The germline V gene has CDR1 MNHNS and CDR2 SASEGT. The CDR3 coding sequence is TGTGCCAGCAGCAAGGTCGACAGGGGCCTGGGCGAGCAGTACTTC. Its translation: CASSKVDRGLGEQYF.

The V and J genes are TRBV19 and TRBJ2-1; TRBD2 is a possible D gene (6 bases). The CDR3 contains 15 residues. Germline values: CDR1 LNHDA, CDR2 SQIVND (reference sequence). Trimming shortened V by 3 bases and J by 4 bases, and 13 bases separated the two germline ends. The CDR3 DNA reads as TGTGCCAGTAGTATTACCGGGACTGCTTACAATGAGCAGTTCTTC. Translating it yields CASSITGTAYNEQFF.

The rearrangement joins TRBV6-6 to TRBJ1-1; 9 nucleotides line up with TRBD1. The V segment lost 2 bases and the J segment 5 bases; nucleotides outside the gene matches: 6. The CDR3 is 15 amino acids. CDR1 is MNHNY and CDR2 is SVGAGI in the germline V gene (reference sequence). DNA for the CDR3: TGTGCCAGCAGTTACCCCGGACAGGGGAAGACTGAAGCTTTCTTT. Its protein is CASSYPGQGKTEAFF.

The chain combines TRBV4-2 with TRBJ2-2, with 8 nucleotides matching TRBD1. The CDR3 covers 17 residues. The V and J ends lost 0 bases and 3 bases, in that order; junction bases with no gene match: 6. Germline V gives CDR1 LGHNA, CDR2 YNFKEQ. Written as DNA, the CDR3 is TGTGCCAGCAGCCAAGATGGGGACAGGAGTTACACCGGGGAGCTGTTTTTT. This translates into CASSQDGDRSYTGELFF.

The genes are TRBV18 and TRBJ1-4; 10 nucleotides agree with TRBD1. The CDR3 is made up of 20 amino acids. The germline gives CDR1 KGHSH, CDR2 LQKENI. The junction had 18 bases not matched to a gene; V was cut back by 1 base and J by 7 bases. CDR3 loop: CASSPLTPGQGPALGEKLFF. CDR3 bases: TGTGCCAGCTCACCACTTACTCCGGGACAGGGGCCCGCACTCGGTGAAAAACTGTTTTTT.

The rearrangement joins TRBV5-4 to TRBJ2-7, with 7 bases identical to TRBD1. With V trimmed by 2 bases and J by 4 bases, 6 bases remained unmatched. Germline V lookup: CDR1 SGHNT, CDR2 YYREEE (reference sequence). CDR3 size: 14 residues. The CDR3 reads CASSFPGQPYEQYF. Written as DNA, the CDR3 is TGTGCCAGCAGCTTCCCGGGACAGCCTTACGAGCAGTACTTC.

The genes are TRBV28 and TRBJ2-5; TRBD1 matches at 7 bases. Germline lookup yields CDR1 MDHEN and CDR2 SYDVKM. The V and J ends lost 6 bases and 2 bases, in that order; junction bases with no gene match: 3. This CDR3 region has 13 residues. CDR3 protein: CASRRGQQETQYF. Here the CDR3 DNA reads TGTGCCAGCAGGAGGGGACAGCAAGAGACCCAGTACTTC. Full variable domain (missing parts from reference TRBV28 and TRBJ2-5): DVKVTQSSRYLVKRTGEKVFLECVQDMDHENMFWYRQDPGLGLRLIYFSYDVKMKEKGDIPEGYSVSREKKERFSLILESASTNQTSMYLCASRRGQQETQYFGPGTRLLVL.